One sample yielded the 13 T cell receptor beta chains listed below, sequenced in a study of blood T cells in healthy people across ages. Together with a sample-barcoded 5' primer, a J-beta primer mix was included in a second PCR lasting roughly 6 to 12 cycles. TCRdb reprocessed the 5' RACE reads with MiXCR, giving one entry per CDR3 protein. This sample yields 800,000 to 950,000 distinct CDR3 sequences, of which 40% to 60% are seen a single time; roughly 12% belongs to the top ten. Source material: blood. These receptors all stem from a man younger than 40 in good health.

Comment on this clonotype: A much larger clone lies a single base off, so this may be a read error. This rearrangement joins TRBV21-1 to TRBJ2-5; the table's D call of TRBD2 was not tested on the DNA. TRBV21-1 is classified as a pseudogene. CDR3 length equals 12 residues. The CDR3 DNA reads TGTGCCAGCAGTTTAGTCAGGACTGAGCAGTACTTC. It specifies CASSLVRTEQYF.

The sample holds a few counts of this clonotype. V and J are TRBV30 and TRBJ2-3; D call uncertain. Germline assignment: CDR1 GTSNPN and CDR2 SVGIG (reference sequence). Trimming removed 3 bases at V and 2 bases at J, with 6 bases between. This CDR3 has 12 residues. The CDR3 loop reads CAWRAITDTQYF. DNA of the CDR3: TGTGCCTGGAGGGCTATCACAGATACGCAGTATTTT.

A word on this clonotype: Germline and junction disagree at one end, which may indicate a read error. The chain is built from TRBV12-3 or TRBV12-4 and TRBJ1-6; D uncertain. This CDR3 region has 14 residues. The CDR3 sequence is CASSLAGINSPFHF. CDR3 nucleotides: TGTGCCAGCAGTTTAGCCGGGATCAATTCACCCTTCCACTTT.

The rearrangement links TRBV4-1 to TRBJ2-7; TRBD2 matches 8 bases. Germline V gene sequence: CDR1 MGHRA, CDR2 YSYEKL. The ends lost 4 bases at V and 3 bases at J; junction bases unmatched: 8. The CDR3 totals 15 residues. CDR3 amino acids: CASSLGAGANYEQYF. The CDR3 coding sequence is TGCGCCAGCAGCCTGGGAGCGGGAGCTAACTACGAGCAGTACTTC.

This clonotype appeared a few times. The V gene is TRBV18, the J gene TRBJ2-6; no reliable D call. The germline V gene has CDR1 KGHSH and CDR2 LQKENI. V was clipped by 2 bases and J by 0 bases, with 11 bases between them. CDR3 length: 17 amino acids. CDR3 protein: CASSPRGWASGANVLTF. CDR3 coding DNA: TGTGCCAGCTCACCAAGAGGTTGGGCCTCTGGGGCCAACGTCCTGACTTTC. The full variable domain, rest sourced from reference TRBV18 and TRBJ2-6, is NAGVMQNPRHLVRRRGQEARLRCSPMKGHSHVYWYRQLPEEGLKFMVYLQKENIIDESGMPKERFSAEFPKEGPSILRIQQVVRGDSAAYFCASSPRGWASGANVLTFGAGSRLTVL.

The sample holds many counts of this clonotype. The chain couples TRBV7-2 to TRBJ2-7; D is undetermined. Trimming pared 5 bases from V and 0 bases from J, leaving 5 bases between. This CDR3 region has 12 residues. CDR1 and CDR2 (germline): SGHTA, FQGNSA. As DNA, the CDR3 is TGTGCCAGCAGCATTAGCTCCTACGAGCAGTACTTC. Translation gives CASSISSYEQYF.

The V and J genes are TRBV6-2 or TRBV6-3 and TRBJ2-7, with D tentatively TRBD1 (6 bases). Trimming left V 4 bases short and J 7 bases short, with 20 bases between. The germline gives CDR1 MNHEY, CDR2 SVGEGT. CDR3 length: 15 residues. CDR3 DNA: TGTGCCAGCAGTTCCGAACAGGGCGAATACAGTGAGCAGTACTTC. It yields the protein CASSSEQGEYSEQYF.

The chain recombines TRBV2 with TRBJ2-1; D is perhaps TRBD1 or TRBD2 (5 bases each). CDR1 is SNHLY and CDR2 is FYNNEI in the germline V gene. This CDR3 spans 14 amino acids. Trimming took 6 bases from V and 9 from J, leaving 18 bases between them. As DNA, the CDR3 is TGTGCCAGCAGCGCCCCGGGGCGGAAGGCTGAGCAGTTCTTC. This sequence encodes CASSAPGRKAEQFF.

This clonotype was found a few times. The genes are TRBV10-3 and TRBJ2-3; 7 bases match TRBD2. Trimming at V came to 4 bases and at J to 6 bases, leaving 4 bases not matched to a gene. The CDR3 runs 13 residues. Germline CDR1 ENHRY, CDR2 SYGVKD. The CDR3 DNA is TGTGCCATCAGTGGAGAAGCGGGGGATACGCAGTATTTT. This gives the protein CAISGEAGDTQYF.

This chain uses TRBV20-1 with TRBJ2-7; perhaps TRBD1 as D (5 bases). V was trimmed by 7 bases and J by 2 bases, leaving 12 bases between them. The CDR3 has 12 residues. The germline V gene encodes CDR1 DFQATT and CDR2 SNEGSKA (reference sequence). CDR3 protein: CSVNRPTYEQYF. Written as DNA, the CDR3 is TGCAGTGTAAACAGGCCCACCTACGAGCAGTACTTC.

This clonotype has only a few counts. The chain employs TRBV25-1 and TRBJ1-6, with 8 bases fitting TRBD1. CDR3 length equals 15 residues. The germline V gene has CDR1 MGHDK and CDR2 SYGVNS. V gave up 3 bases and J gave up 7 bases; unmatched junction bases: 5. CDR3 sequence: CASSDRGHLNSPLHF. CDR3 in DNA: TGTGCCAGCAGTGACAGGGGGCACCTCAATTCACCCCTCCACTTT.

DNA for the CDR3: TGTGCCTGGAGTCCGGGGTTGACGAACACTGAAGCTTTCTTT. Translated, it gives CAWSPGLTNTEAFF. The V gene is TRBV30, the J gene TRBJ1-1; D is uncertain. Germline assignment: CDR1 GTSNPN and CDR2 SVGIG (reference sequence). This CDR3 is 14 amino acids long. Trimming pared 2 bases from V and 1 base from J, leaving 11 bases between.

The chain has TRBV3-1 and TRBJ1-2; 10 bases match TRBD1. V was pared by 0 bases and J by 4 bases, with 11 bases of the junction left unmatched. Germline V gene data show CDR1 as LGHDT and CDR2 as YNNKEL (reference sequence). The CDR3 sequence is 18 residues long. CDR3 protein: CASSQDRQGARGGYGYTF. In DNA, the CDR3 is TGTGCCAGCAGCCAAGACAGACAGGGGGCCAGAGGCGGCTATGGCTACACCTTC.